This record looks at one TCR beta chain sequence and its context. Antigen: not known. At one boundary the junction diverges from the germline segment, which might be a read error. The length of the CDR3 is 15 residues. Per germline, CDR1 SQVTM and CDR2 ANQGSEA. A primer matching the constant region was used to make TCR beta cDNA from 500 to 600 ng of total RNA. Libraries for TCR beta were built through three nested multiplex PCR rounds, which together made up a slightly modified ARM-PCR procedure. The first two PCR rounds used TRBV1-TRBV30 primers with a Cbeta primer, about 9 cycles each. TCRdb analysed the multiplex PCR reads with MiXCR anew, one entry per CDR3 protein. Here the sample spans about 310,000 distinct CDR3 sequences, 65% being singletons. It was unsorted whole blood that yielded blood RNA, and germline DNA was also extracted. This entry comes from a study of tumor-infiltrating lymphocytes in primary liver carcinoma. The wider study: Surgery removed the patients' primary liver carcinoma. Each of the growths was stage T1-T3 N0M0, extending roughly 4.2 to 11 cm across.

General study findings and limits: The difference in top-250-clone fraction between tumors and blood was significant, favoring tumors (p = 0.039).

The specimen sequenced was peripheral blood. The sequence was collected from a man in his forties or fifties with primary liver carcinoma and hepatitis B virus infection. This chain uses TRBV29-1 with TRBJ2-1, with 11 bases matching TRBD2. The CDR3 DNA follows: TGCAGCGTTGATCCGTTAGCGGGGGGGTACAATGAGCAGTTATTC. It translates to CSVDPLAGGYNEQLF.